The 26 T cell receptor beta chains below were found in one sample sequenced in a study of T cells after yellow fever vaccination. MiXCR, run by TCRdb on the 5' RACE reads, gives a single entry per CDR3 protein. The sample has hundreds of thousands of distinct CDR3 sequences; around a fifth are singletons. The material sequenced was PBMCs, taken approximately 22 days after the first yellow fever vaccination. Every receptor here comes from a man aged 18-30 years who received the YFV17D yellow fever vaccine.

CDR3: CSGAWTEAFF. CDR3 DNA sequence: TGCAGTGGAGCTTGGACTGAAGCTTTCTTT. This chain uses TRBV20-1 with TRBJ1-1; D not certain. Deletions cut 7 bases from V and 5 bases from J, with 8 bases between. Germline loops: CDR1 DFQATT, CDR2 SNEGSKA (reference sequence). The CDR3 contains 10 residues.

This clonotype was picked up a small number of times. The genes are TRBV5-6 and TRBJ2-1, with D perhaps given as TRBD1 or TRBD2 (5 bases each). This CDR3 spans 14 amino acids. V lost 1 base to trimming and J lost 4 bases, with 9 bases between them. Germline CDR1 reads SGHDT; CDR2 reads YYEEEE. The CDR3 DNA sequence: TGTGCCAGCAGCTTGTTGGGGGTGTACAATGAGCAGTTCTTC. This gives the protein CASSLLGVYNEQFF. The full variable domain, completed using reference TRBV5-6 and TRBJ2-1, is DAGVTQSPTHLIKTRGQQVTLRCSPKSGHDTVSWYQQALGQGPQFIFQYYEEEERQRGNFPDRFSGHQFPNYSSELNVNALLLGDSALYLCASSLLGVYNEQFFGPGTRLTVL.

This clonotype was seen a few times. CDR3 DNA: TGTGCTAGTGGTTTCAACCTTGGGACAGGGGGCACCGGTCAGCCCCAGCATTTT. Residues: CASGFNLGTGGTGQPQHF. The chain recombines TRBV12-5 with TRBJ1-5; TRBD1 aligns across 12 bases. The CDR3 contains 18 residues. The ends lost 3 bases at V and 6 bases at J; junction bases unmatched: 12. Per germline, CDR1 LGHNT and CDR2 FRNRAP.

Concerning this clonotype itself: The germline gene is not matched at one end of the junction; a read error may be the cause. This chain joins TRBV7-7 and TRBJ2-5; TRBD1 matches at 7 bases. The CDR3 is made up of 15 amino acids. Looked up from germline, CDR1 is SSHAT and CDR2 is FNYEAQ (reference sequence). The CDR3 nucleotides are TGTGCTAGCAGCCCGGTCCGACAGGGCGAGGAGACCCAGTACTTC. It is translated as CASSPVRQGEETQYF.

The sample holds a few counts of this clonotype. A junction boundary mismatches the germline segment, possibly from a read error. The CDR3 region is CASSFNINSPLHF. The CDR3 DNA follows: TGTGCTAGCAGCTTCAACATTAATTCACCCCTCCACTTT. The V call is TRBV7-7, the J call TRBJ1-6; D is unresolved. The germline V gene has CDR1 SSHAT and CDR2 FNYEAQ (reference sequence). CDR3 length: 13 residues.

This clonotype was counted between two and nine times. The chain employs TRBV5-1 and TRBJ2-5; 7 bases line up with TRBD1. The germline CDR1 and CDR2 sequences are SGHRS and YFSETQ. The CDR3 covers 14 residues. The junction had 4 bases not matched to a gene; V was cut back by 2 bases and J by 3 bases. Here the CDR3 reads CASSFAGTEETQYF. The CDR3 DNA reads as TGCGCCAGCAGCTTCGCCGGGACAGAAGAGACCCAGTACTTC. The whole variable domain, remainder taken from reference TRBV5-1 and TRBJ2-5, is KAGVTQTPRYLIKTRGQQVTLSCSPISGHRSVSWYQQTPGQGLQFLFEYFSETQRNKGNFPGRFSGRQFSNSRSEMNVSTLELGDSALYLCASSFAGTEETQYFGPGTRLLVL.

This clonotype appeared a few times. The V gene is TRBV12-3 or TRBV12-4, the J gene TRBJ2-3; perhaps D is TRBD1 or TRBD2 (5 bases each). V gave up 8 bases and J gave up 3 bases, with 9 bases separating them. This CDR3 spans 12 amino acids. Here the CDR3 reads CASGGPTDTQYF. CDR3 sequence (DNA): TGTGCCAGCGGGGGTCCTACAGATACGCAGTATTTT.

This clonotype was seen a few times. This chain links TRBV4-3 with TRBJ1-1; 7 bases are a match to TRBD1. This CDR3 is 13 amino acids long. The junction had 6 bases not matched to a gene; V was cut back by 6 bases and J by 5 bases. The germline V gene has CDR1 LGHNA and CDR2 YSLEER. The CDR3 loop is CASSMTGRTEAFF. CDR3 nucleotide sequence: TGCGCCAGCAGTATGACAGGGCGGACTGAAGCTTTCTTT.

This clonotype has just a few counts. The chain joins TRBV5-1 to TRBJ2-3; D is undetermined. The CDR3 length is 14 residues. Trimming pared 3 bases from V and 5 bases from J, leaving 13 bases between. CDR1 is SGHRS and CDR2 is YFSETQ in the germline V gene. CDR3 bases: TGCGCCAGCAGCTCCACGACAAGGCAAGATACGCAGTATTTT. Translated: CASSSTTRQDTQYF.

At least ten counts were recorded for this clonotype. J is TRBJ2-7 and V is TRBV7-2; a weak D match, TRBD2 (6 bases). The germline V and J ends were trimmed by 5 bases and 7 bases, with 15 bases remaining between them. The CDR3 length is 13 residues. In germline, CDR1 is SGHTA, CDR2 FQGNSA. CDR3 amino acids: CASSARRGGEQYF. In DNA form, the CDR3 reads TGTGCCAGCAGCGCACGGCGGGGCGGTGAGCAGTACTTC.

The chain has TRBV7-2 and TRBJ2-7; 8 positions match TRBD1. The CDR3 is 15 residues long. The germline V gene encodes CDR1 SGHTA and CDR2 FQGNSA. V shed 2 bases, J shed 3 bases, and the junction held 6 bases outside the gene matches. For the CDR3, the DNA is TGTGCCAGCAGCTTAACAGGGGGGCAATACTACGAGCAGTACGTC. It encodes CASSLTGGQYYEQYV.

The chain has TRBV28 and TRBJ2-2; D not resolved. The V gene's germline CDR1 is MDHEN and CDR2 SYDVKM. This CDR3 is 14 amino acids long. V was cut by 7 bases and J by 4 bases, with 13 bases left in between. CDR3 amino acids: CASNSWTSTGELFF. For the CDR3, the DNA is TGTGCCAGCAATTCCTGGACGAGCACCGGGGAGCTGTTTTTT.

In its sample, this clonotype was seen a few times. V is TRBV6-5 and J is TRBJ2-6; 12 bases align to TRBD1. In germline, CDR1 is MNHEY, CDR2 SVGAGI. J gave up 1 base and V 5 bases, and 9 bases lay outside the gene matches. This CDR3 contains 19 residues. The CDR3 DNA reads as TGTGCCAGCAGTCTATCGCCGGGACAGGGGGCGTCTGGGGCCAACGTCCTGACTTTC. It is translated as CASSLSPGQGASGANVLTF.

The chain carries TRBV21-1 and TRBJ2-3; the table gives TRBD2 as D, unverified against the DNA. TRBV21-1 is a known pseudogene. This CDR3 has 13 amino acids. The CDR3 sequence is CASTFLLAGTQYF. CDR3 nucleotide sequence: TGTGCCAGCACCTTTCTCCTAGCGGGTACGCAGTATTTT.

V and J are TRBV21-1 and TRBJ2-2; TRBD2, the table's D call, was not compared with the DNA. TRBV21-1 is deemed a pseudogene. The CDR3 covers 17 residues. The CDR3 spells CASSKGAGNSNTGELFF. CDR3 nucleotides: TGTGCCAGCAGCAAAGGTGCGGGAAACTCGAACACCGGGGAGCTGTTTTTT.

The chain combines TRBV5-1 with TRBJ1-1, with 7 nucleotides matching TRBD1. V was pared by 3 bases and J by 1 base, with 3 bases of the junction left unmatched. Germline CDR1 and CDR2: SGHRS and YFSETQ. This CDR3 has 14 amino acids. CDR3 in amino acids: CASSWGDRNTEAFF. The CDR3 bases are TGCGCCAGCAGCTGGGGGGACAGGAACACTGAAGCTTTCTTT.

The V and J genes are TRBV5-4 and TRBJ2-1, with 9 bases that match TRBD1. The V gene's germline CDR1 is SGHNT and CDR2 YYREEE (reference sequence). The CDR3 covers 17 residues. V lost 0 bases to trimming and J lost 1 base; unmatched junction nucleotides: 5. The CDR3 protein is CASSLAWGTGSYNEQFF. DNA of the CDR3: TGTGCCAGCAGCTTGGCATGGGGGACAGGGTCCTACAATGAGCAGTTCTTC.

This clonotype was recorded at least ten times. The CDR3 DNA reads as TGCGCCAGCAGCTTGTTTTCGGCGGACACTGAAGCTTTCTTT. Residues: CASSLFSADTEAFF. The chain has TRBV5-1 and TRBJ1-1; no reliable D call. This CDR3 contains 14 residues. The germline V gene encodes CDR1 SGHRS and CDR2 YFSETQ. The V end lost 1 base, the J end lost 3 bases, and 10 bases lay between the germline ends.

The sample holds a few counts of this clonotype. J is TRBJ2-1 and V is TRBV13; 7 nucleotides line up with TRBD1. The V gene end was trimmed by 3 bases and the J gene end by 6 bases; junction bases not matched to a gene: 8. The CDR3 is 15 residues long. The germline gives CDR1 PRHDT, CDR2 FYEKMQ (reference sequence). CDR3 loop: CASSFKTGSLNEQFF. CDR3 nucleotide sequence: TGTGCCAGCAGCTTTAAGACAGGGTCCCTCAATGAGCAGTTCTTC.

The chain recombines TRBV6-1 with TRBJ2-7; maybe TRBD1 (5 bases). Germline values: CDR1 MNHNS, CDR2 SASEGT. The CDR3 runs to 14 residues. V lost 1 base, J lost 4 bases, and 11 bases lay in between. The CDR3 nucleotides are TGTGCCAGCAGTGAAGGAGCAGGGTGGTACGAGCAGTACGTC. This gives the protein CASSEGAGWYEQYV.

This clonotype was counted a few times. The rearrangement links TRBV21-1 to TRBJ2-3; the table's D call, TRBD1, was not checked against the DNA. TRBV21-1 is a pseudogene locus. This CDR3 is built from 20 residues. CDR3 in amino acids: CASSKGSCRAPQLFTDTQYF. CDR3 in DNA: TGTGCCAGCAGCAAAGGTAGTTGCAGGGCACCACAACTTTTCACAGATACGCAGTATTTT.

CDR3 DNA: TGTGCCAGCAGCCGGGGGACAGGCCTCCTAGCCAAAAACATTCAGTACTTC. Translation: CASSRGTGLLAKNIQYF. V usage is TRBV27 and J usage is TRBJ2-4; 8 bases match TRBD1. Germline trimming cut 6 bases from V and 0 bases from J; bases unmatched to any gene: 10. This CDR3 is built from 17 residues. Germline V gene sequence: CDR1 MNHEY, CDR2 SMNVEV (reference sequence).

This clonotype turned up a few times. This chain links TRBV12-3 or TRBV12-4 with TRBJ1-5; D is undetermined. Between the trimmed V and J ends, which lost 3 bases and 0 bases, there was a span of 12 bases. This CDR3 region has 16 residues. This CDR3 is CASSFSPAYSNQPQHF. The CDR3 DNA reads TGTGCCAGCAGTTTCTCACCTGCTTATAGCAATCAGCCCCAGCATTTT.

The sample holds a few counts of this clonotype. This chain joins TRBV10-3 and TRBJ2-7; TRBD2 is a possible D gene (5 bases). From germline, CDR1 is ENHRY and CDR2 SYGVKD. This CDR3 spans 13 amino acids. Trimming took 10 bases from V and 4 from J, leaving 17 bases between them. CDR3 bases: TGTGCCACCTTTACTAGTTCGGATTACGAGCAGTACTTC. This codes for CATFTSSDYEQYF.

The chain combines TRBV5-8 with TRBJ2-2, with D possibly matching TRBD2 (7 bases). The CDR3 spans 17 residues. The V end lost 9 bases, the J end lost 0 bases, and 21 bases lay between the germline ends. The germline V gene has CDR1 SGHTS and CDR2 YDEGEE. This CDR3 is CATRGEGGTANTGELFF. The CDR3, as DNA: TGTGCCACCCGCGGGGAGGGGGGGACCGCGAACACCGGGGAGCTGTTTTTT.

This clonotype was counted at least ten times. V is TRBV4-1 and J is TRBJ2-7; 8 positions match TRBD1. The CDR3 sequence is 14 residues long. CDR1 is MGHRA and CDR2 is YSYEKL in the germline V gene. After removal of 2 bases from V and 2 bases from J, the junction contained 2 bases not matched to a gene. The CDR3 DNA sequence: TGCGCCAGCAGCCAACACAGGGGGGCCTACGAGCAGTACTTC. It specifies CASSQHRGAYEQYF.